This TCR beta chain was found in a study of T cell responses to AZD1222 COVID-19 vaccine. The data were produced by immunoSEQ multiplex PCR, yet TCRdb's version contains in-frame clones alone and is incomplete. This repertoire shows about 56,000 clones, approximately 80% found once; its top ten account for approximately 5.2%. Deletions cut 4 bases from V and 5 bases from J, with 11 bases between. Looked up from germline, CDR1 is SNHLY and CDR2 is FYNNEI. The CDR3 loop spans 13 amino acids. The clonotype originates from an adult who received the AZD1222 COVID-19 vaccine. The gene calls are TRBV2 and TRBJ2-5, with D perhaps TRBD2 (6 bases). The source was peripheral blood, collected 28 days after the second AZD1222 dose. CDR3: CASSVTSWETQYF. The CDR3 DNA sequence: TGTGCCAGCAGTGTGACTAGTTGGGAGACCCAGTACTTC.